These 8 T cell receptor beta chains were sequenced from one sample in a study of regulatory T cells in long-lasting Graves disease. As to time point: newly diagnosed GD, antithyroid drugs for less than 3 months. PBMC-derived RNA was used for the TCR library. Construction of TCR beta libraries relied on iRepertoire HTBI primers and on Arm-PCR targeting CDR3 regions. TCRdb ran MiXCR on the multiplex PCR reads and lists one entry per CDR3 protein. The table lists over 200,000 distinct CDR3 sequences, under 20% of them singletons, with around 13% in the top ten. The same data also contributed to another study, on T cells in Graves' hyperthyroidism and ophthalmopathy.

The specimen was peripheral blood mononuclear cells (PBMCs), collected at new diagnosis, from a patient treated with antithyroid drugs. The receptors shown here come from a woman aged 25 to 45 with Graves disease.

This clonotype has ten or more counts. The chain links TRBV15 to TRBJ1-1; TRBD1 agrees at 7 bases. J lost 1 base, V lost 1 base, and 3 bases had no gene match. CDR1 is LNHNV and CDR2 is YYDKDF in the germline V gene (reference sequence). This CDR3 region has 15 residues. CDR3 region: CATSRGHRGNTEAFF. CDR3 in DNA: TGTGCCACCAGCAGAGGTCACAGGGGGAACACTGAAGCTTTCTTT.

This clonotype was picked up a small number of times. The chain has TRBV4-2 and TRBJ1-6, with 7 bases lining up with TRBD1. V lost 1 base and J lost 9; bases outside the gene matches: 9. In germline, CDR1 is LGHNA, CDR2 YNFKEQ. The CDR3 has 16 amino acids. CDR3 coding DNA: TGTGCCAGCAGCCAAGTCCAGGGACAGAACTTTTCACCCCTCCACTTT. Protein product: CASSQVQGQNFSPLHF.

This chain links TRBV20-1 with TRBJ1-2; a possible D gene is TRBD1 (6 bases). CDR3 length equals 13 residues. With 6 bases removed from V and 4 bases from J, the gap between germline ends came to 15 bases. Germline loops: CDR1 DFQATT, CDR2 SNEGSKA (reference sequence). The CDR3 region has the DNA TGCAGTGCCACAGGGCTTTTAGTCTATGGCTACACCTTC. It yields the protein CSATGLLVYGYTF.

This clonotype occurred many times. The CDR3 loop is CAISAGTTNEQFF. As DNA, the CDR3 is TGTGCCATCAGTGCAGGGACTACCAATGAGCAGTTCTTC. This chain uses TRBV10-3 with TRBJ2-1, with 7 bases lining up with TRBD2. The CDR3 consists of 13 residues. Germline CDR1 reads ENHRY; CDR2 reads SYGVKD. The V gene end was trimmed by 4 bases and the J gene end by 6 bases; junction bases not matched to a gene: 3.

This clonotype came up many times. This sequence joins TRBV6-5 and TRBJ2-1; no reliable D call. The CDR3 covers 14 residues. V lost 0 bases and J lost 0, with 3 bases in between. Germline V lookup: CDR1 MNHEY, CDR2 SVGAGI. The DNA for the CDR3 is TGTGCCAGCAGTTACTCGTCCTCCTACAATGAGCAGTTCTTC. It encodes CASSYSSSYNEQFF.

This clonotype was found many times. This sequence joins TRBV20-1 and TRBJ2-7; TRBD1 aligns across 9 bases. V trimming: 4 bases; J trimming: 5 bases; junction bases outside the gene matches: 9. The CDR3 runs to 14 residues. In germline, CDR1 is DFQATT, CDR2 SNEGSKA (reference sequence). The CDR3 loop is CSAKEGDRDHEQYF. CDR3 bases: TGCAGTGCTAAAGAGGGGGACAGGGACCACGAGCAGTACTTC.

The genes are TRBV12-3 or TRBV12-4 and TRBJ1-5, with D possibly TRBD1 on 5 matching bases. V was clipped by 4 bases and J by 12 bases, with 10 bases between them. The CDR3 sequence is 11 residues long. Here the CDR3 reads CASSSGHHQHF. The CDR3 coding sequence is TGTGCCAGCAGTTCCGGACATCACCAGCATTTT.

This clonotype was counted ten times or more. The chain joins TRBV20-1 to TRBJ1-1; D call uncertain. Trimming left V 5 bases short and J 1 base short, with 5 bases between. The germline CDR1 and CDR2 sequences are DFQATT and SNEGSKA (reference sequence). CDR3 length equals 11 residues. CDR3: CSALANTEAFF. The CDR3 DNA reads TGCAGTGCTTTAGCGAACACTGAAGCTTTCTTT.